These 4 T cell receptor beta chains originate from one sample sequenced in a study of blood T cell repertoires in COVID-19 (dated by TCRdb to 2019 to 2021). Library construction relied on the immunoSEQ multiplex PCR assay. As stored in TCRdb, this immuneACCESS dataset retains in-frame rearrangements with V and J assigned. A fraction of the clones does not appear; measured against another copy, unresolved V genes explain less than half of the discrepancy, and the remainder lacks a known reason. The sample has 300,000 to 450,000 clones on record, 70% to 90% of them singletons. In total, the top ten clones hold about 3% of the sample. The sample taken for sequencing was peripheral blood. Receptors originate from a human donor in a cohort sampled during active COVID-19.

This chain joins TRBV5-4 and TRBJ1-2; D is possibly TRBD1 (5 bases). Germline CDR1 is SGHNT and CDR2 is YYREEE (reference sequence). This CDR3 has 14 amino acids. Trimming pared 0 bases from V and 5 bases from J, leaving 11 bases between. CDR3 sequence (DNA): TGTGCCAGCAGCTTGGTTGGCAGGGAATATGGCTACACCTTC. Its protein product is CASSLVGREYGYTF.

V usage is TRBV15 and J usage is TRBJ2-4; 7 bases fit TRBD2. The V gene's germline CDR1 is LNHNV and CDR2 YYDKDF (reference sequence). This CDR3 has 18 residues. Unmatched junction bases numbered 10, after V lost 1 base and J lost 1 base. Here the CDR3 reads CATSRASVGSGAKNIQYF. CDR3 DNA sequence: TGTGCCACCAGCAGAGCCTCGGTCGGTAGCGGGGCCAAAAACATTCAGTACTTC. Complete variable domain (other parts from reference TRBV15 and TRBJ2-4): DAMVIQNPRYQVTQFGKPVTLSCSQTLNHNVMYWYQQKSSQAPKLLFHYYDKDFNNEADTPDNFQSRRPNTSFCFLDIRSPGLGDTAMYLCATSRASVGSGAKNIQYFGAGTRLSVL.

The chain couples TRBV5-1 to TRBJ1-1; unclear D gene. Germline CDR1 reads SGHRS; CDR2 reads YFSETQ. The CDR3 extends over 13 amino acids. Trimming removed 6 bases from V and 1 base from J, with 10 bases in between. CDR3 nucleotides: TGCGCCAGCAAGGGCACTAGGAACACTGAAGCTTTCTTT. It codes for CASKGTRNTEAFF.

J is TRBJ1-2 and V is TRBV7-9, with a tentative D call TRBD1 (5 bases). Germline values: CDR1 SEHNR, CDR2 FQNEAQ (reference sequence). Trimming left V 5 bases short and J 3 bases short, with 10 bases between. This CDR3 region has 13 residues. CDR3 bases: TGTGCCAGCAGCCGACAGTCAGACTATGGCTACACCTTC. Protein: CASSRQSDYGYTF.